This T cell receptor (beta chain) was sequenced during a study of OX40 agonist ivuxolimab in advanced cancers. Study-level findings and limits: At 0.1 to 3.0 mg/kg and by week 6, CD4+ and CD8+ T cells in the blood had expanded clonally. Among patients with partial responses at 0.1-3.0 mg/kg, clonal expansion was among the lowest.

The sampling schedule covered blood at baseline, cycle 4 day 1, and cycle 7 day 1. Comments on this clone: Its antigen is not known.

The table came from immunoSEQ multiplex PCR; TCRdb's copy has only in-frame clones and leaves some out. The profile covers roughly 90,000 clones, with more than 70% appearing a single time and approximately 0.22% taken by the ten largest. Trimming removed 0 bases from V and 10 bases from J, with 17 bases in between. This CDR3 is 15 amino acids long. Germline V gene data show CDR1 as SGHRS and CDR2 as YFSETQ. The source material was CD4+ or CD8+ T cells sorted from blood, sampled in a trial of the OX40 agonist ivuxolimab. The receptor comes from an adult with an advanced solid tumor such as melanoma, head and neck, liver or kidney cancer. The chain is built from TRBV5-1 and TRBJ2-1, with D tentatively TRBD1 (5 bases). The CDR3 loop reads CASSLDLQAEREQFF. CDR3 in DNA: TGCGCCAGCAGCTTGGATCTACAGGCGGAACGCGAGCAGTTCTTC.